This T cell receptor (beta chain) was observed in a study of metastatic and nonmetastatic thyroid tumors. The study's findings and limits: Malignant thyroid tumors reportedly had TCR beta diversity that was significantly higher than in benign nodules, in blood and tumor.

TCRdb ran MiXCR on the PCR reads. This table has 20,000 to 25,000 clones, nearly 25% appearing once. A word on this clone: Its cognate antigen is unknown. The germline gene is not matched at one end of the junction; a read error may be the cause.

CDR1 and CDR2 (germline): SGHKS, YYEKEE (reference sequence). The CDR3 is made up of 14 amino acids. Each patient went into thyroid surgery without having received any treatment. Sequenced input: tumor tissue. The chain combines TRBV5-5 with TRBJ2-1; perhaps TRBD2 as D (6 bases). The clonotype originates from a female donor with papillary thyroid cancer or a benign thyroid nodule (not recorded which). Some clones in this sample may be carry-over from other donors' samples. The CDR3 DNA is TGTGCCAGCGGCCGGATAGCGGCTTACAATGATCAGTTCTTC. Translating it yields CASGRIAAYNDQFF.